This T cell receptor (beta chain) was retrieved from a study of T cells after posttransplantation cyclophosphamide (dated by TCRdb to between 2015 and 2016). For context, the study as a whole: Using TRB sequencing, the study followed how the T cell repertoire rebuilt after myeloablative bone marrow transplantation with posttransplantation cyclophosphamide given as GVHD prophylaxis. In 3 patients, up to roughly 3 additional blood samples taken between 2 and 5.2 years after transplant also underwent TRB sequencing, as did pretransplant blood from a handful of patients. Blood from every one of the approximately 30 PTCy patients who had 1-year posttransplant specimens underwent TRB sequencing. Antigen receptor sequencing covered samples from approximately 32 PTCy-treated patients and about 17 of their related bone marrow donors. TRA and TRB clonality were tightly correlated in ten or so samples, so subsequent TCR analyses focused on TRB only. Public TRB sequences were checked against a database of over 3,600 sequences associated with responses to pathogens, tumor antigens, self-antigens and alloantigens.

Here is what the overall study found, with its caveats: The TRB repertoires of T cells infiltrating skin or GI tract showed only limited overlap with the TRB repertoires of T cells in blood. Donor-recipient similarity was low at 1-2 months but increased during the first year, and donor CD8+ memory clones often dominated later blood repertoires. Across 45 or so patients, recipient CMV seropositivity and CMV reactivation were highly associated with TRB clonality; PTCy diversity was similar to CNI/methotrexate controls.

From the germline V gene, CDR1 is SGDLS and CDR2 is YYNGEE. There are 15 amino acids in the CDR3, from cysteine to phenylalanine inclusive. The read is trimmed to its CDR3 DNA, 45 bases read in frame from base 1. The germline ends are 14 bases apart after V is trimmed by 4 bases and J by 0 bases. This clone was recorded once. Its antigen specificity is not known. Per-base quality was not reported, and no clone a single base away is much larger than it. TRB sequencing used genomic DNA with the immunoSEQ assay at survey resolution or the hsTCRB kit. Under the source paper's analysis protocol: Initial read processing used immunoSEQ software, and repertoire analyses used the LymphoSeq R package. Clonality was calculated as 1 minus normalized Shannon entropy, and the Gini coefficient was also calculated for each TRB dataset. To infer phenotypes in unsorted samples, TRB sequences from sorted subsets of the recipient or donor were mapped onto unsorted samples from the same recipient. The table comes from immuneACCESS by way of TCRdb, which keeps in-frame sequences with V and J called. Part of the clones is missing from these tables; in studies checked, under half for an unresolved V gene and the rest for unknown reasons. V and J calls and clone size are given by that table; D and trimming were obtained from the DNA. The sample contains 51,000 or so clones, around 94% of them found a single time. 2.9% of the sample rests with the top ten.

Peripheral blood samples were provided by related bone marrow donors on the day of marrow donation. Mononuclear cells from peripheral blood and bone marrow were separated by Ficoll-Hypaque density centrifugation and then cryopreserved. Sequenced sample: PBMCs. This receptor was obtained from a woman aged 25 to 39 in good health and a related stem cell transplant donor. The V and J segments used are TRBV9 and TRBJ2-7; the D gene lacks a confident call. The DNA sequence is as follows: TGTGCCAGCAGCCCCCGTGGGCCGAGCTCCTACGAGCAGTACTTC. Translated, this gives CASSPRGPSSYEQYF.